A single sample gave rise to the 22 T cell receptor beta chains below, sequenced in a study of beta chain features in type 1 diabetes. Sequenced material consisted of expressed TCRB transcripts (all of the isolated RNA was reverse transcribed). This table comes from immunoSEQ multiplex PCR, and its TCRdb copy is limited to in-frame clones, with some not included. Among about 620,000 clones listed, roughly 15% were seen once. The sample was naive CD4+ T cells from blood. These receptors were collected from a man between 18 and 35 years old in good health.

The V gene is TRBV25-1, the J gene TRBJ2-7; TRBD2 might be the D (6 bases). The CDR3 runs 16 residues. The germline V gene encodes CDR1 MGHDK and CDR2 SYGVNS. The V end lost 3 bases, the J end lost 4 bases, and 19 bases lay between the germline ends. CDR3 protein: CASSEWGRTLGYEQYF. The CDR3 DNA reads TGTGCCAGCAGTGAGTGGGGGAGGACCTTGGGGTACGAGCAGTACTTC.

The chain employs TRBV30 and TRBJ1-4; possibly TRBD1 for D (5 bases). The CDR3 is 15 amino acids. Germline V CDR1 and CDR2: GTSNPN, SVGIG (reference sequence). Trimming cost V 0 bases and J 4 bases, with 12 bases left between them. The CDR3 sequence: CAWSVKGLGNEKLFF. As DNA, the CDR3 is TGTGCCTGGAGTGTAAAGGGACTGGGTAATGAAAAACTGTTTTTT.

This clone came up a few times. The chain joins TRBV7-6 to TRBJ2-2; tentative D call: TRBD1 (5 bases). Trimming stripped 4 bases from V and 6 bases from J, with 12 bases between. The length of the CDR3 is 14 residues. Germline lookup yields CDR1 SGHVS and CDR2 FNYEAQ. The CDR3: CASSSNSRAGELFF. The CDR3 nucleotides are TGTGCCAGCAGCTCCAACAGCAGGGCCGGGGAGCTGTTTTTT.

The chain has TRBV5-6 and TRBJ1-1; 9 positions match TRBD1. In germline, CDR1 is SGHDT, CDR2 YYEEEE. This CDR3 comprises 17 residues. V lost 0 bases, J lost 3 bases, and 9 bases stayed unmatched. This CDR3 is CASSLAALTGGDTEAFF. CDR3 nucleotides: TGTGCCAGCAGCTTGGCCGCCTTAACAGGGGGCGACACTGAAGCTTTCTTT. The full variable domain, rest sourced from reference TRBV5-6 and TRBJ1-1, is DAGVTQSPTHLIKTRGQQVTLRCSPKSGHDTVSWYQQALGQGPQFIFQYYEEEERQRGNFPDRFSGHQFPNYSSELNVNALLLGDSALYLCASSLAALTGGDTEAFFGQGTRLTVV.

This clone has only a few counts. The chain combines TRBV5-4 with TRBJ1-2, with 9 bases that match TRBD1. The V and J ends lost 4 bases and 7 bases, in that order; junction bases with no gene match: 11. Germline loops: CDR1 SGHNT, CDR2 YYREEE (reference sequence). The CDR3 runs 15 residues. The CDR3 sequence: CASSTLTGGNFGYTF. In DNA, the CDR3 is TGTGCCAGCAGCACCCTGACAGGGGGTAATTTTGGCTACACCTTC.

The rearrangement joins TRBV7-2 to TRBJ2-5; unclear D gene. The CDR3 covers 14 residues. Germline CDR1 is SGHTA and CDR2 is FQGNSA. V gave up 3 bases and J gave up 0 bases, with 8 bases separating them. Here the CDR3 reads CASSFRAYQETQYF. CDR3 sequence (DNA): TGTGCCAGCAGCTTCCGGGCCTACCAAGAGACCCAGTACTTC.

In this sample, this clone turned up a few times. The rearrangement uses TRBV2 and TRBJ2-2; 9 positions agree with TRBD2. Unmatched junction bases numbered 2, after V lost 6 bases and J lost 0 bases. Germline CDR1 and CDR2: SNHLY and FYNNEI. CDR3 length: 15 amino acids. The CDR3 DNA sequence: TGTGCCAGCAGACTAGCGGGCGCGAACACCGGGGAGCTGTTTTTT. Its protein is CASRLAGANTGELFF.

The chain recombines TRBV19 with TRBJ2-7, with TRBD2 matching over 10 bases. The junction had 9 bases not matched to a gene; V was cut back by 3 bases and J by 1 base. This CDR3 is 17 amino acids long. Germline V gene lookup returns CDR1 LNHDA and CDR2 SQIVND (reference sequence). The CDR3 nucleotides read TGTGCCAGTAGTATCGGGCGTAGCGGGAGGTGGTCCTACGAGCAGTACTTC. The encoded protein is CASSIGRSGRWSYEQYF. Variable domain in full (rest from reference TRBV19 and TRBJ2-7): DGGITQSPKYLFRKEGQNVTLSCEQNLNHDAMYWYRQDPGQGLRLIYYSQIVNDFQKGDIAEGYSVSREKKESFPLTVTSAQKNPTAFYLCASSIGRSGRWSYEQYFGPGTRLTVT.

This clone has a handful of counts. The chain recombines TRBV18 with TRBJ2-7, with D hard to call. Trimming removed 2 bases from V and 2 bases from J, with 10 bases in between. The CDR3 consists of 14 residues. The germline V gene encodes CDR1 KGHSH and CDR2 LQKENI. CDR3 in amino acids: CASSPVRSTYEQYF. CDR3 DNA: TGTGCCAGCTCACCAGTCAGGTCGACCTACGAGCAGTACTTC.

The chain employs TRBV7-9 and TRBJ2-3; D gene unclear. The germline V and J ends were trimmed by 3 bases and 2 bases, with 12 bases remaining between them. CDR3 size: 15 residues. Germline V gene data show CDR1 as SEHNR and CDR2 as FQNEAQ (reference sequence). DNA of the CDR3: TGTGCCAGCAGCTTTGGCCGGCTTCTCACAGATACGCAGTATTTT. Its protein product is CASSFGRLLTDTQYF.

The table lists this clone with a few counts. The chain joins TRBV10-3 to TRBJ2-2; D is undetermined. This CDR3 has 15 amino acids. CDR1 ENHRY and CDR2 SYGVKD come from the germline V gene. The germline V and J ends were trimmed by 0 bases and 7 bases, with 12 bases remaining between them. CDR3: CAISESPGARGELFF. The CDR3 nucleotides are TGTGCCATCAGTGAGTCGCCCGGAGCACGCGGGGAGCTGTTTTTT.

The J gene is TRBJ1-5, the V gene TRBV11-2; D is perhaps TRBD1 (6 bases). V gave up 5 bases and J gave up 4 bases, with 12 bases separating them. Germline V gene sequence: CDR1 SGHAT, CDR2 FQNNGV. The CDR3 is made up of 14 amino acids. The CDR3 loop is CASSVQGFNQPQHF. DNA for the CDR3: TGTGCCAGCAGCGTTCAGGGGTTTAATCAGCCCCAGCATTTT.

To note about this clone: This specimen includes other DNA sequences encoding the same CDR3. The CDR3 nucleotides are TGTGCCAGCAGCCTGGGGAGGAGGACTGAAGCTTTCTTT. Translation: CASSLGRRTEAFF. The chain carries TRBV9 and TRBJ1-1; no clear D gene. CDR1 and CDR2 (germline): SGDLS, YYNGEE. The CDR3 totals 13 residues. V lost 4 bases, J lost 5 bases, and 12 bases lay in between.

This clone was seen a few times. This chain uses TRBV7-9 with TRBJ1-1, with D perhaps matching TRBD1 (6 bases). This CDR3 is built from 18 residues. The germline V and J ends were trimmed by 5 bases and 2 bases, with 24 bases remaining between them. Germline-derived CDR1 and CDR2 are SEHNR and FQNEAQ (reference sequence). CDR3 coding DNA: TGTGCCAGCAGCCCCCGGGGGGAATTACGGGGGCGTAACACTGAAGCTTTCTTT. It translates to CASSPRGELRGRNTEAFF.

The chain joins TRBV4-1 to TRBJ2-1; 8 positions match TRBD2. J lost 10 bases, V lost 1 base, and 9 bases had no gene match. Germline CDR1 reads MGHRA; CDR2 reads YSYEKL. The CDR3 is made up of 15 amino acids. The CDR3 region has the DNA TGCGCCAGCAGCCAAGGTTCAACGGGGGGGCTGGAGCAGTTCTTC. Protein product: CASSQGSTGGLEQFF.

This chain connects TRBV10-3 to TRBJ2-2; 8 bases map to TRBD1. Germline CDR1 and CDR2: ENHRY and SYGVKD. Trimming at V came to 4 bases and at J to 6 bases, leaving 7 bases not matched to a gene. This CDR3 has 15 residues. The CDR3 protein is CAISAGTGHSGELFF. The CDR3 nucleotides are TGTGCCATCAGTGCCGGGACAGGCCACTCCGGGGAGCTGTTTTTT.

The chain joins TRBV7-2 to TRBJ2-5, with 7 positions matching TRBD2. V was pared by 1 base and J by 7 bases, with 12 bases of the junction left unmatched. The CDR3 runs 16 residues. Germline-derived CDR1 and CDR2 are SGHTA and FQGNSA. The CDR3 loop reads CASSLGGLGGSGTQYF. In DNA, the CDR3 is TGTGCCAGCAGCTTAGGCGGGTTGGGGGGGTCTGGGACCCAGTACTTC.

The chain couples TRBV18 to TRBJ1-5, with 7 nucleotides matching TRBD1. V dropped 1 base and J dropped 5; count of bases not matched to a gene: 5. The germline V gene has CDR1 KGHSH and CDR2 LQKENI. CDR3 length: 15 residues. CDR3 DNA: TGTGCCAGCTCACCACGACAGGGAAGGGATCAGCCCCAGCATTTT. Amino acids: CASSPRQGRDQPQHF.

This clone turned up a few times. This chain joins TRBV5-1 and TRBJ1-6; the match to TRBD1 covers 9 bases. This CDR3 has 16 residues. Germline CDR1 reads SGHRS; CDR2 reads YFSETQ. V shed 0 bases, J shed 10 bases, and the junction held 8 bases outside the gene matches. The CDR3 DNA reads as TGCGCCAGCAGCTTGGCTTCGACAGGGGGGATCTCACCCCTCCACTTT. Translation gives CASSLASTGGISPLHF. Supplemented by reference TRBV5-1 and TRBJ1-6, the full variable domain reads KAGVTQTPRYLIKTRGQQVTLSCSPISGHRSVSWYQQTPGQGLQFLFEYFSETQRNKGNFPGRFSGRQFSNSRSEMNVSTLELGDSALYLCASSLASTGGISPLHFGNGTRLTVT.

V and J are TRBV20-1 and TRBJ1-2; unclear D gene. The CDR3 totals 11 residues. CDR1 and CDR2 from the germline V gene are DFQATT and SNEGSKA (reference sequence). Trimming pared 6 bases from V and 4 bases from J, leaving 9 bases between. In DNA, the CDR3 is TGCAGTGCCGTGGAATCCTATGGCTACACCTTC. Its translation: CSAVESYGYTF.

The sample holds a few counts of this clone. This rearrangement joins TRBV18 to TRBJ1-2, with D unclear. This CDR3 contains 13 residues. Germline V gene data show CDR1 as KGHSH and CDR2 as LQKENI. V dropped 5 bases and J dropped 0 bases, with 7 bases sitting between them. CDR3 nucleotides: TGTGCCAGCTCAGGGGTCACTAACTATGGCTACACCTTC. Its translation is CASSGVTNYGYTF. Combining the CDR3 with reference TRBV18 and TRBJ1-2 gives the whole variable domain NAGVMQNPRHLVRRRGQEARLRCSPMKGHSHVYWYRQLPEEGLKFMVYLQKENIIDESGMPKERFSAEFPKEGPSILRIQQVVRGDSAAYFCASSGVTNYGYTFGSGTRLTVV.

The rearrangement joins TRBV18 to TRBJ2-5, with D unclear. V was cut by 2 bases and J by 4 bases, with 8 bases left in between. The CDR3 spans 13 residues. Germline assignment: CDR1 KGHSH and CDR2 LQKENI. The CDR3: CASSPRALETQYF. CDR3 DNA sequence: TGTGCCAGCTCACCAAGAGCCTTAGAGACCCAGTACTTC.